This TCR beta chain was observed in a study of multiple sclerosis patients with progressive multifocal leukoencephalopathy. The table came from immunoSEQ multiplex PCR; TCRdb's copy has only in-frame clones and leaves some out. The profile shows tens of thousands of clones, about 88% of them singletons. From germline, CDR1 is SGHTA and CDR2 FQGNSA. There are 16 residues in the CDR3. The ends lost 5 bases at V and 4 bases at J; junction bases unmatched: 9. Study-level points and caveats: Preferential TRBV-TRBJ pairings or common gene usage were not detected at PML.

Details on this clone: Its specificity is not known.

Time point of the sample: time of PML onset. This sequence originates from a human donor with progressive multifocal leukoencephalopathy. The rearrangement joins TRBV7-2 to TRBJ1-5; 9 nucleotides agree with TRBD1. The sample in question was PBMCs, obtained from a patient treated with natalizumab. CDR3: CASSPTGQGRNQPQHF. CDR3 DNA: TGTGCCAGCAGCCCGACAGGACAGGGGAGGAATCAGCCCCAGCATTTT.